The clone carrying this TCR beta chain has only a few counts. The antigen remains undetermined. This record belongs to a study of post-analysis software for immune sequencing data. Study outcomes and limitations: Patients used a handful of TRBV segments, including TRBV5-6, TRBV5-1 and TRBV20-1, more often than controls. Strong co-clustering by F measure was seen for same-batch samples.

The germline V gene encodes CDR1 KGHDR and CDR2 SFDVKD. The CDR3 is made up of 13 amino acids. The V end was cut by 9 bases, the J end by 4 bases, with 14 bases between. TCR beta cDNA libraries included unique molecular identifiers. TCRdb processed the PCR reads anew with MiXCR; each CDR3 protein has one entry. The table has fewer than 600,000 distinct CDR3 sequences, roughly 45% seen once; the top ten hold roughly 12%. The chain joins TRBV24-1 to TRBJ1-2, with D possibly TRBD1 on 6 matching bases. The receptor comes from a girl aged 10 to 17 with multiple sclerosis. The sequenced sample consisted of blood. In DNA, the CDR3 is TGTGCCACCTCACAGGGTGGTTCCTATGGCTACACCTTC. It encodes CATSQGGSYGYTF.